The next 28 T cell receptor beta chains were all read from a single sample in a study of T cells in Graves' hyperthyroidism and ophthalmopathy. TCR beta CDR3 region amplification was performed from RNA transcripts. The TCR CDR3 was amplified in a first-round RT-PCR using the HTBI primer set. One entry per CDR3 protein results from TCRdb running MiXCR on the multiplex PCR reads. The data hold approximately 210,000 distinct CDR3 sequences, with approximately 17% observed a single time. The sample comprised blood. The receptors originated from a man in his forties or fifties with Graves' hyperthyroidism.

This clonotype appeared many times. This chain connects TRBV28 to TRBJ2-2, with D unresolved. The CDR3 has 16 amino acids. Germline CDR1 MDHEN, CDR2 SYDVKM. With 1 base removed from V and 0 bases from J, the gap between germline ends came to 9 bases. The CDR3 protein is CASSLSAEANTGELFF. The CDR3 DNA follows: TGTGCCAGCAGTTTATCGGCGGAAGCGAACACCGGGGAGCTGTTTTTT.

This clonotype occurred many times. This rearrangement joins TRBV5-1 to TRBJ2-3, with a weak D call TRBD2 (5 bases). Per the germline V gene, CDR1 is SGHRS and CDR2 is YFSETQ. The CDR3 loop spans 13 amino acids. With 2 bases removed from V and 3 bases from J, the gap between germline ends came to 7 bases. For the CDR3, the DNA is TGCGCCAGCAGCTTCGGGGTGACAGATACGCAGTATTTT. It is translated as CASSFGVTDTQYF.

Ten or more counts support this clonotype. In DNA form, the CDR3 reads TGTGCCAGCAGCCAAATGTGGGATCAGCCCCAGCATTTT. This sequence encodes CASSQMWDQPQHF. V and J are TRBV3-1 and TRBJ1-5; D call uncertain. Trimming removed 2 bases at V and 5 bases at J, with 7 bases between. The CDR3 loop spans 13 amino acids. Germline CDR1 LGHDT, CDR2 YNNKEL (reference sequence).

This clonotype has a count of ten or more. The rearrangement uses TRBV11-2 and TRBJ2-2, with 7 nucleotides matching TRBD1. Per the germline V gene, CDR1 is SGHAT and CDR2 is FQNNGV. Trimming at V came to 5 bases and at J to 4 bases, leaving 7 bases not matched to a gene. The CDR3 consists of 15 residues. This CDR3 is CASSESRGSTGELFF. DNA for the CDR3: TGTGCCAGCAGCGAGTCCAGGGGGTCCACCGGGGAGCTGTTTTTT.

Only one count was recorded for this clonotype. The V and J genes are TRBV20-1 and TRBJ2-7; 7 bases are a match to TRBD1. CDR3 length: 14 residues. Germline V gives CDR1 DFQATT, CDR2 SNEGSKA (reference sequence). With V trimmed by 1 base and J by 6 bases, 9 bases remained unmatched. The CDR3 is CSARGRRGRLEQYF. For the CDR3, the DNA is TGCAGTGCTAGAGGTAGAAGGGGGCGTCTCGAGCAGTACTTC.

The J gene is TRBJ2-7, the V gene TRBV3-1; perhaps TRBD2 as D (5 bases). This CDR3 contains 14 residues. Germline lookup yields CDR1 LGHDT and CDR2 YNNKEL (reference sequence). Trimming pared 4 bases from V and 3 bases from J, leaving 13 bases between. The CDR3 reads CASSPSWTDYEQYF. The DNA of the CDR3 is TGTGCCAGCAGCCCATCTTGGACTGACTACGAGCAGTACTTC.

The chain links TRBV28 to TRBJ1-2; TRBD1 matches 9 bases. CDR1 is MDHEN, CDR2 SYDVKM, per germline. Germline trimming cut 2 bases from V and 3 bases from J; bases unmatched to any gene: 7. The CDR3 extends over 16 amino acids. In DNA form, the CDR3 reads TGTGCCAGCAGTTTAGCGGACAGGGGCGTATACTATGGCTACACCTTC. It is translated as CASSLADRGVYYGYTF.

This clonotype was counted between two and nine times. The V call is TRBV28, the J call TRBJ1-4, with 7 bases that match TRBD1. The CDR3 contains 17 residues. Germline CDR1 and CDR2: MDHEN and SYDVKM. V dropped 1 base and J dropped 7; count of bases not matched to a gene: 12. CDR3 sequence (DNA): TGTGCCAGCAGTTTATATAGGAGAGGGGGCGACGGTGAAAAACTGTTTTTT. Encoded protein: CASSLYRRGGDGEKLFF.

This clonotype was counted ten times or more. The DNA of the CDR3 is TGTGCCAGCAGTTTATGGCGAACTACAGGGGACACCGGGGAGCTGTTTTTT. Residues: CASSLWRTTGDTGELFF. The chain employs TRBV12-3 or TRBV12-4 and TRBJ2-2, with 7 nucleotides matching TRBD1. This CDR3 spans 17 amino acids. Unmatched junction bases numbered 9, after V lost 2 bases and J lost 3 bases.

The table lists this clonotype with many counts. The chain links TRBV5-1 to TRBJ2-7; perhaps TRBD2 as D (6 bases). Looked up from germline, CDR1 is SGHRS and CDR2 is YFSETQ. The CDR3 contains 14 residues. V was trimmed by 1 base and J by 7 bases, leaving 15 bases between them. The CDR3 DNA reads TGCGCCAGCAGCTTGCGCAGGCCTGCGGGGGAGCAGTACTTC. Translated: CASSLRRPAGEQYF.

The chain carries TRBV5-6 and TRBJ2-3; D not certain. V lost 3 bases, J lost 0 bases, and 11 bases lay in between. The CDR3 contains 15 residues. Germline V lookup: CDR1 SGHDT, CDR2 YYEEEE. The CDR3 DNA sequence: TGTGCCAGCAGCTCGTTGGTTACCAGCACAGATACGCAGTATTTT. This codes for CASSSLVTSTDTQYF.

This clonotype showed up just a few times. The chain joins TRBV20-1 to TRBJ2-1; TRBD2 agrees at 11 bases. This CDR3 region has 13 residues. CDR1 DFQATT and CDR2 SNEGSKA come from the germline V gene (reference sequence). J lost 7 bases, V lost 3 bases, and 2 bases had no gene match. The CDR3 sequence: CSASVAGGNEQFF. The CDR3 region has the DNA TGCAGTGCTAGTGTAGCGGGAGGGAATGAGCAGTTCTTC.

This clonotype has ten or more counts. The V and J genes are TRBV27 and TRBJ2-1, with 10 bases matching TRBD1. Germline V lookup: CDR1 MNHEY, CDR2 SMNVEV (reference sequence). This CDR3 is built from 14 residues. Trimming at V came to 3 bases and at J to 10 bases, leaving 6 bases not matched to a gene. The DNA of the CDR3 is TGTGCCAGCAGTTTGCGACAGGGGGCAGGCGAGCAGTTCTTC. Protein: CASSLRQGAGEQFF.

This clonotype was seen many times. Here the CDR3 DNA reads TGCGCCAGCAGCTTGGGACAGGGGTCAGGCTACGAGCAGTACTTC. Translated: CASSLGQGSGYEQYF. The V gene is TRBV5-1, the J gene TRBJ2-7, with TRBD1 matching over 8 bases. Germline V gene lookup returns CDR1 SGHRS and CDR2 YFSETQ. V gave up 0 bases and J gave up 3 bases; unmatched junction bases: 5. This CDR3 is 15 amino acids long. Using reference TRBV5-1 and TRBJ2-7 for the parts outside the CDR3, the full variable domain is KAGVTQTPRYLIKTRGQQVTLSCSPISGHRSVSWYQQTPGQGLQFLFEYFSETQRNKGNFPGRFSGRQFSNSRSEMNVSTLELGDSALYLCASSLGQGSGYEQYFGPGTRLTVT.

This clonotype was seen at least ten times. The chain combines TRBV11-3 with TRBJ2-7; no definite D call. Germline V gene data show CDR1 as SGHNT and CDR2 as YENEEA. This CDR3 has 13 residues. V gave up 3 bases and J gave up 1 base, with 7 bases separating them. CDR3 region: CASSFSRSYEQYF. The CDR3 DNA follows: TGTGCCAGCAGCTTTTCTAGATCCTACGAGCAGTACTTC.

This clonotype has a count of ten or more. The V and J genes are TRBV24-1 and TRBJ2-5; 9 bases are a match to TRBD1. From germline, CDR1 is KGHDR and CDR2 SFDVKD. The CDR3 totals 15 residues. J gave up 5 bases and V 3 bases, and 6 bases lay outside the gene matches. The CDR3 nucleotides are TGTGCCACCAGTGATGCGAACAGGGGGCAGGAGACCCAGTACTTC. Protein product: CATSDANRGQETQYF.

V usage is TRBV6-1 and J usage is TRBJ1-4; the match to TRBD1 covers 11 bases. The J segment lost 5 bases and the V segment lost 3 bases, leaving 2 bases of the junction unmatched. The CDR3 loop spans 15 amino acids. The V gene's germline CDR1 is MNHNS and CDR2 SASEGT. CDR3 amino acids: CASSDRDRGNEKLFF. CDR3 bases: TGTGCCAGCAGTGATCGGGACAGGGGGAATGAAAAACTGTTTTTT.

This clonotype was counted ten times or more. The rearrangement uses TRBV28 and TRBJ1-1; tentatively, D is TRBD1 (5 bases). Germline loops: CDR1 MDHEN, CDR2 SYDVKM. Trimming took off 6 bases at V and 5 bases at J, with 19 bases between the two ends. CDR3 length: 15 residues. This CDR3 reads CASRVRQGIGTEAFF. Written as DNA, the CDR3 is TGTGCCAGCAGGGTCCGCCAGGGAATAGGGACTGAAGCTTTCTTT.

This clonotype was counted between two and nine times. The chain links TRBV5-1 to TRBJ2-1; 10 bases match TRBD2. Germline lookup yields CDR1 SGHRS and CDR2 YFSETQ. V trimming: 2 bases; J trimming: 0 bases; junction bases outside the gene matches: 20. CDR3 length: 22 amino acids. Written as DNA, the CDR3 is TGCGCCAGCAGCTTAGGACTGGGTGTAGCGGGAGGACCAACAAGCTCCTACAATGAGCAGTTCTTC. Translating it yields CASSLGLGVAGGPTSSYNEQFF. The whole variable domain, filled in from reference TRBV5-1 and TRBJ2-1, reads KAGVTQTPRYLIKTRGQQVTLSCSPISGHRSVSWYQQTPGQGLQFLFEYFSETQRNKGNFPGRFSGRQFSNSRSEMNVSTLELGDSALYLCASSLGLGVAGGPTSSYNEQFFGPGTRLTVL.

The V call is TRBV24-1, the J call TRBJ2-1; 9 nucleotides align to TRBD2. This CDR3 comprises 13 residues. V lost 10 bases to trimming and J lost 5 bases; unmatched junction nucleotides: 5. Germline V lookup: CDR1 KGHDR, CDR2 SFDVKD. The CDR3 DNA sequence: TGTGCCACTACTAGCGGGTGGGACAATGAGCAGTTCTTC. Translated: CATTSGWDNEQFF.

This clonotype came up a few times. This chain links TRBV20-1 with TRBJ2-1; TRBD2 aligns across 10 bases. Germline V gene sequence: CDR1 DFQATT, CDR2 SNEGSKA (reference sequence). This CDR3 region has 12 residues. Trimming took 6 bases from V and 10 from J; bases not matched to a gene: 6. CDR3 sequence reads: CSAGTSVKEQFF. CDR3 in DNA: TGCAGTGCCGGGACTAGCGTTAAAGAGCAGTTCTTC.

This clonotype was picked up many times. The chain links TRBV27 to TRBJ2-3, with a possible D match to TRBD2 (5 bases). The germline gives CDR1 MNHEY, CDR2 SMNVEV (reference sequence). The CDR3 has 14 residues. V gave up 8 bases and J gave up 5 bases, with 17 bases separating them. The CDR3 nucleotides read TGTGCCAGCGGACTCCCTAGGGAGAAAGATACGCAGTATTTT. This gives the protein CASGLPREKDTQYF.

This clonotype was seen a handful of times. This chain links TRBV9 with TRBJ2-7, with 9 positions matching TRBD1. Trimming took 0 bases from V and 2 from J; bases not matched to a gene: 3. This CDR3 spans 15 amino acids. The germline CDR1 and CDR2 sequences are SGDLS and YYNGEE. The CDR3 reads CASSVGQGVPYEQYF. The CDR3 DNA reads TGTGCCAGCAGCGTAGGACAGGGGGTCCCCTACGAGCAGTACTTC.

This clonotype was counted at least ten times. The chain carries TRBV10-3 and TRBJ2-3; 13 bases match TRBD2. From germline, CDR1 is ENHRY and CDR2 SYGVKD. The CDR3 is 16 residues long. J was trimmed by 4 bases and V by 7 bases; bases with no gene match: 8. The CDR3 sequence is CAITAGTSGVADTQYF. CDR3 in DNA: TGTGCCATCACTGCCGGGACTAGCGGGGTCGCAGATACGCAGTATTTT.

On this clonotype itself: This may be a read error, as it is one base from a much larger clone. This chain joins TRBV7-2 and TRBJ2-7; 8 positions match TRBD1. Germline-derived CDR1 and CDR2 are SGHTA and FQGNSA. The CDR3 runs 13 residues. The junction had 6 bases not matched to a gene; V was cut back by 5 bases and J by 6 bases. The CDR3 region has the DNA TGTGCCAGCAGCCTAATAGGGACAGGCGAGCAGTACTTC. Its translation is CASSLIGTGEQYF.

This clonotype showed up just a few times. The chain employs TRBV5-6 and TRBJ2-7; D gene ambiguous. The CDR3 runs 12 residues. Germline-derived CDR1 and CDR2 are SGHDT and YYEEEE. The V gene lost 5 bases and the J gene lost 2 bases, with 8 bases spanning the gap. The CDR3 protein is CASRGSAYEQYF. The CDR3 DNA reads as TGTGCCAGCAGGGGTTCCGCCTACGAGCAGTACTTC.

The chain joins TRBV30 to TRBJ2-5, with D possibly called TRBD1 or TRBD2 (6 bases each). The CDR3 totals 13 residues. The germline gives CDR1 GTSNPN, CDR2 SVGIG (reference sequence). V was clipped by 0 bases and J by 7 bases, with 12 bases between them. CDR3: CAWSVGGGGTQYF. The CDR3 nucleotides are TGTGCCTGGAGTGTAGGGGGAGGTGGGACCCAGTACTTC.

This clonotype was recorded at least ten times. J is TRBJ1-2 and V is TRBV30; possible D gene TRBD1, 6 bases. The CDR3 consists of 14 residues. Germline V gene lookup returns CDR1 GTSNPN and CDR2 SVGIG (reference sequence). Trimming took off 4 bases at V and 4 bases at J, with 16 bases between the two ends. This CDR3 is CAWTGGPHAYGYTF. The CDR3 DNA reads as TGTGCCTGGACTGGGGGCCCACACGCCTATGGCTACACCTTC.